The 28 T cell receptor beta chains given below trace back to one sample, sequenced in a study of T-cell reconstitution after alpha-beta-depleted transplantation in children. Unique molecular identifiers were incorporated into the prepared TCRbeta library. Via MiXCR, TCRdb re-called the PCR reads, giving one row per CDR3 protein. The data contain 550,000 to 600,000 distinct CDR3 sequences, 23% of them seen just once; the ten biggest clones take up 12% to 15%. Sequenced material: PBMCs, mostly from graft donor cells, taken 360 days after TCRalphabeta/CD19-depleted stem cell transplant. The receptors derive from a boy younger than two who had a stem cell transplant for acute myeloid leukemia, so the T cells may come from the graft donor.

This clonotype was counted a few times. The V gene is TRBV6-1, the J gene TRBJ2-5, with D uncertain. Germline assignment: CDR1 MNHNS and CDR2 SASEGT. CDR3 length: 14 amino acids. V was clipped by 7 bases and J by 2 bases, with 14 bases between them. The CDR3 DNA follows: TGTGCCAGCACCCCCGTCCGTGGGCAAGAGACCCAGTACTTC. It is translated as CASTPVRGQETQYF.

This rearrangement joins TRBV12-3 or TRBV12-4 to TRBJ2-1; D not certain. V was cut by 5 bases and J by 6 bases, with 8 bases left in between. The CDR3 is made up of 12 amino acids. CDR3 in DNA: TGTGCCAGCAGTGCCCCCGGCAATGAGCAGTTCTTC. As protein: CASSAPGNEQFF.

The V and J genes are TRBV18 and TRBJ2-3; D unclear. Germline V gene lookup returns CDR1 KGHSH and CDR2 LQKENI. Trimming left V 0 bases short and J 3 bases short, with 13 bases between. The CDR3 is made up of 16 amino acids. CDR3 sequence: CASSPPSKGWTDTQYF. The CDR3 DNA reads TGTGCCAGCTCACCACCGTCCAAAGGGTGGACAGATACGCAGTATTTT.

The table lists this clonotype with many counts. The gene calls are TRBV29-1 and TRBJ2-5; D perhaps matches TRBD2 (5 bases). CDR1 SQVTM and CDR2 ANQGSEA come from the germline V gene. Trimming left V 4 bases short and J 2 bases short, with 8 bases between. There are 12 residues in the CDR3. DNA of the CDR3: TGCAGCGTTGTGGGCGGGCAAGAGACCCAGTACTTC. Translated, it gives CSVVGGQETQYF.

This clonotype came up a few times. The rearrangement joins TRBV20-1 to TRBJ2-1; 8 nucleotides agree with TRBD1. V lost 2 bases and J lost 5; bases outside the gene matches: 11. CDR3 length equals 16 residues. Germline V gives CDR1 DFQATT, CDR2 SNEGSKA (reference sequence). CDR3 sequence reads: CSARLLTGAWDNEQFF. The CDR3 DNA follows: TGCAGTGCTAGACTTCTGACAGGGGCTTGGGACAATGAGCAGTTCTTC.

This clonotype has ten or more counts. The chain couples TRBV7-8 to TRBJ2-1; 10 bases line up with TRBD2. The germline V gene encodes CDR1 SGHVS and CDR2 FQNEAQ. CDR3 size: 17 residues. The J segment lost 0 bases and the V segment lost 5 bases, leaving 7 bases of the junction unmatched. CDR3 nucleotide sequence: TGTGCCAGCAGCCCTCGACTAGCGGGTAGCTCCTACAATGAGCAGTTCTTC. Amino acids: CASSPRLAGSSYNEQFF.

This clonotype was seen only a few times. This rearrangement joins TRBV6-1 to TRBJ2-7; D is unresolved. Per the germline V gene, CDR1 is MNHNS and CDR2 is SASEGT. The CDR3 extends over 12 amino acids. Between the trimmed V and J ends, which lost 1 base and 5 bases, there was a span of 6 bases. DNA for the CDR3: TGTGCCAGCAGTGAAGGTTGGGACGAGCAGTACGTC. Its translation is CASSEGWDEQYV.

This clonotype was seen only a few times. The chain has TRBV6-5 and TRBJ2-3; maybe TRBD1 (6 bases). CDR1 and CDR2 from the germline V gene are MNHEY and SVGAGI. V was cut by 4 bases and J by 1 base, with 18 bases left in between. CDR3 length: 17 amino acids. The CDR3 protein is CASSSPTGKRGTDTQYF. Here the CDR3 DNA reads TGTGCCAGCAGTTCGCCAACAGGGAAAAGGGGCACAGATACGCAGTATTTT.

This clonotype occurred many times. The gene calls are TRBV2 and TRBJ1-2, with 7 bases fitting TRBD1. The CDR3 loop spans 14 amino acids. V gave up 7 bases and J gave up 4 bases; unmatched junction bases: 9. Germline CDR1 is SNHLY and CDR2 is FYNNEI. The CDR3 loop reads CASTSFGDSYGYTF. Written as DNA, the CDR3 is TGTGCCAGCACTTCCTTCGGGGACAGCTATGGCTACACCTTC.

Only a few counts were recorded for this clonotype. V gene TRBV7-9 combines with J gene TRBJ1-1; 10 nucleotides line up with TRBD1. The V segment lost 3 bases and the J segment 11 bases; nucleotides outside the gene matches: 9. The CDR3 is made up of 14 amino acids. Germline CDR1 SEHNR, CDR2 FQNEAQ (reference sequence). Written as DNA, the CDR3 is TGTGCCAGCAGCTTCCGGGACAGGGGTTGGGTGGCTTTCTTT. This encodes CASSFRDRGWVAFF.

The V gene is TRBV5-8, the J gene TRBJ1-4; TRBD1 might be the D (5 bases). The germline gives CDR1 SGHTS, CDR2 YDEGEE. This CDR3 is 16 amino acids long. Trimming removed 0 bases from V and 5 bases from J, with 14 bases in between. The CDR3 sequence is CASSLDRDGENEKLFF. The CDR3 region has the DNA TGTGCCAGCAGCTTGGACCGGGACGGGGAGAATGAAAAACTGTTTTTT.

A few counts support this clonotype. Since a much larger clone is just one base distant, this may be a read error. This chain connects TRBV20-1 to TRBJ1-5; perhaps TRBD1 as D (5 bases). Germline CDR1 and CDR2: DFQATT and SNEGSKA (reference sequence). This CDR3 has 15 residues. Here the CDR3 DNA reads TGCTGTGCTAGAGATCGCACAGGCGGGAATCAGCCCCAGCATTTT. Residues: CCARDRTGGNQPQHF.

This clonotype was seen at least ten times. The chain has TRBV18 and TRBJ2-3; D unresolved. Germline V gives CDR1 KGHSH, CDR2 LQKENI. The CDR3 extends over 11 amino acids. Trimming left V 3 bases short and J 5 bases short, with 3 bases between. The CDR3, as DNA: TGTGCCAGCTCACCCCAAGATACGCAGTATTTT. Translating it yields CASSPQDTQYF.

In its sample, this clonotype was seen many times. The chain carries TRBV6-1 and TRBJ2-1; D is perhaps TRBD2 (6 bases). The CDR3 totals 13 residues. Deletions cut 5 bases from V and 7 bases from J, with 12 bases between. Looked up from germline, CDR1 is MNHNS and CDR2 is SASEGT. Here the CDR3 DNA reads TGTGCCAGCAGTACCTTGGAGGGAAATGAGCAGTTCTTC. As protein: CASSTLEGNEQFF.

This clonotype was detected a few times. The V gene is TRBV12-3 or TRBV12-4, the J gene TRBJ2-3; D unresolved. The CDR3 totals 14 residues. V was pared by 6 bases and J by 5 bases, with 15 bases between. The DNA of the CDR3 is TGTGCCAGCAGCCTTAGCATTGACAAAGATACGCAGTATTTT. Encoded protein: CASSLSIDKDTQYF.

The chain links TRBV30 to TRBJ2-2; D is unresolved. V was shortened by 0 bases and J by 5 bases, with 10 bases between the two germline ends. This CDR3 contains 14 residues. Germline V gene lookup returns CDR1 GTSNPN and CDR2 SVGIG (reference sequence). The DNA for the CDR3 is TGTGCCTGGAGTGTACAACAGCAAACCGGGGAGCTGTTTTTT. This sequence encodes CAWSVQQQTGELFF.

This clonotype was detected many times. J is TRBJ1-2 and V is TRBV6-5, with 8 nucleotides matching TRBD1. There are 15 residues in the CDR3. The germline gives CDR1 MNHEY, CDR2 SVGAGI. V lost 0 bases to trimming and J lost 3 bases; unmatched junction nucleotides: 3. The CDR3 sequence is CASSYSNRGDYGYTF. In nucleotides, the CDR3 is TGTGCCAGCAGTTACTCTAACAGGGGGGACTATGGCTACACCTTC.

The J gene is TRBJ1-1, the V gene TRBV20-1; no firm D call. Germline CDR1 DFQATT, CDR2 SNEGSKA (reference sequence). Trimming pared 4 bases from V and 0 bases from J, leaving 6 bases between. This CDR3 is built from 12 residues. The CDR3 DNA follows: TGCAGTGCTACCATTCTGAACACTGAAGCTTTCTTT. Residues: CSATILNTEAFF.

This clonotype turned up a few times. V and J are TRBV6-1 and TRBJ2-3, with a weak D call TRBD1 (6 bases). Per germline, CDR1 MNHNS and CDR2 SASEGT. The CDR3 extends over 14 amino acids. V lost 7 bases and J 7 bases, leaving 18 bases between the germline ends. Here the CDR3 DNA reads TGTGCCAGCAACCCGACAGGCCCCCTTAATACGCAGTATTTT. Translation gives CASNPTGPLNTQYF.

Here the CDR3 DNA reads TGTGCCAGCAGCCCGGCAAACGTCGGGGGGCAAGAGACCCAGTACTTC. Protein product: CASSPANVGGQETQYF. The chain carries TRBV7-8 and TRBJ2-5; 7 nucleotides match TRBD2. Trimming cost V 5 bases and J 2 bases; bases outside gene matches: 11. The CDR3 runs 16 residues. Germline CDR1 reads SGHVS; CDR2 reads FQNEAQ.

The rearrangement joins TRBV7-9 to TRBJ2-7; the match to TRBD1 covers 7 bases. This CDR3 is 16 amino acids long. Looked up from germline, CDR1 is SEHNR and CDR2 is FQNEAQ (reference sequence). With V trimmed by 2 bases and J by 3 bases, 10 bases remained unmatched. CDR3 sequence reads: CASSLSQGPTYYEQYV. Here the CDR3 DNA reads TGTGCCAGCAGCTTATCACAGGGGCCTACCTACTACGAGCAGTACGTC.

J is TRBJ2-7 and V is TRBV20-1; D unresolved. The V gene's germline CDR1 is DFQATT and CDR2 SNEGSKA (reference sequence). The CDR3 covers 14 residues. Trimming removed 2 bases from V and 2 bases from J, with 13 bases in between. The CDR3 region has the DNA TGCAGTGCTAGATCAGGAAAGTACCCCTACGAGCAGTACTTC. Translation: CSARSGKYPYEQYF.

V gene TRBV12-5 combines with J gene TRBJ2-7; possible D gene TRBD2, 6 bases. CDR1 and CDR2 from the germline V gene are LGHNT and FRNRAP. The length of the CDR3 is 16 residues. Between the trimmed V and J ends, which lost 5 bases and 6 bases, there was a span of 23 bases. CDR3 nucleotides: TGTGCTAGTGGTCCCCTCTGGGCAGGCCCAGCGGGCGAGCAGTACTTC. Its translation is CASGPLWAGPAGEQYF.

The DNA of the CDR3 is TGTGCCAGTACCTCGCGGGAGGGGGACGGCGACACCGGGGAGCTGTTTTTT. Translated: CASTSREGDGDTGELFF. This chain connects TRBV19 to TRBJ2-2; 9 nucleotides align to TRBD2. The CDR3 totals 17 residues. Germline trimming cut 7 bases from V and 3 bases from J; bases unmatched to any gene: 12. In germline, CDR1 is LNHDA, CDR2 SQIVND (reference sequence).

This clonotype was recorded at least ten times. The gene calls are TRBV7-9 and TRBJ2-4, with D possibly TRBD2 on 5 matching bases. This CDR3 has 19 amino acids. Trimming removed 1 base from V and 0 bases from J, with 19 bases in between. Germline V lookup: CDR1 SEHNR, CDR2 FQNEAQ (reference sequence). The DNA of the CDR3 is TGTGCCAGCAGCTTAGGAGACGGGGTTTTGACCCAAGCCAAAAACATTCAGTACTTC. As protein: CASSLGDGVLTQAKNIQYF.

This clonotype was counted at least ten times. V is TRBV7-9 and J is TRBJ1-1, with 8 positions matching TRBD1. Germline assignment: CDR1 SEHNR and CDR2 FQNEAQ (reference sequence). The CDR3 is 15 residues long. The ends lost 3 bases at V and 5 bases at J; junction bases unmatched: 8. This CDR3 is CASSFPRQGSTEAFF. The CDR3 DNA is TGTGCCAGCAGCTTCCCCAGACAGGGGAGTACTGAAGCTTTCTTT.

The table lists this clonotype with a few counts. The missing conserved phenylalanine or tryptophan at the end of this CDR3 makes a read error likely. This chain uses TRBV12-3 or TRBV12-4 with TRBJ1-2; D is perhaps TRBD1 (6 bases). The CDR3 runs 15 residues. Trimming stripped 3 bases from V and 6 bases from J, with 17 bases between. Here the CDR3 DNA reads TGTGCCAGCAGTTTTGGTAACGGGGGGGCGAATGGCTACACCGTC. Amino acid sequence: CASSFGNGGANGYTV.

The rearrangement uses TRBV24-1 and TRBJ2-3; D is unresolved. Germline CDR1 reads KGHDR; CDR2 reads SFDVKD. The length of the CDR3 is 13 residues. Trimming shortened V by 3 bases and J by 1 base, and 4 bases separated the two germline ends. DNA of the CDR3: TGTGCCACCAGTGATGGGGGCACAGATACGCAGTATTTT. This codes for CATSDGGTDTQYF.